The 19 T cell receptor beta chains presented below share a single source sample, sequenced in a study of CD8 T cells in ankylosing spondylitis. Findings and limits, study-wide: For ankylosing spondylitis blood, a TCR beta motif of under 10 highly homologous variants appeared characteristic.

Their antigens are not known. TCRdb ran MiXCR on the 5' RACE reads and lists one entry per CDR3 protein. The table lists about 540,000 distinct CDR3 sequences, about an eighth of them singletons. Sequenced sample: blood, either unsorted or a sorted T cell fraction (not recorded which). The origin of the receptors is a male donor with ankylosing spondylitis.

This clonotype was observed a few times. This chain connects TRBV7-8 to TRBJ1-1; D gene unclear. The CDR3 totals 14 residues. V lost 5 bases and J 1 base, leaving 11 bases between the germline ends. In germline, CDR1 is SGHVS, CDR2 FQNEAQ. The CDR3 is CASSPPTTNTEAFF. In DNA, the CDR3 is TGTGCCAGCAGCCCCCCGACAACGAACACTGAAGCTTTCTTT.

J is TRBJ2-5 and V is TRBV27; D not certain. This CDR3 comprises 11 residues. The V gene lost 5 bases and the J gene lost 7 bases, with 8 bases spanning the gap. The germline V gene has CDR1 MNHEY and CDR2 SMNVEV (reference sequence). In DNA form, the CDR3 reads TGTGCCAGCAGTCGGGCAGGGACCCAGTACTTC. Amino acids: CASSRAGTQYF.

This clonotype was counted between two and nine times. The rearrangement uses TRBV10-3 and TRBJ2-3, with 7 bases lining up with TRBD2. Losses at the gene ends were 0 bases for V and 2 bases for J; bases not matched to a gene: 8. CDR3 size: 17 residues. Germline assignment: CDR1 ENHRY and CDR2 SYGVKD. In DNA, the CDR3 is TGTGCCATCAGTGAGTCGAGTGCGGGAGCCAACACAGATACGCAGTATTTT. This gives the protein CAISESSAGANTDTQYF.

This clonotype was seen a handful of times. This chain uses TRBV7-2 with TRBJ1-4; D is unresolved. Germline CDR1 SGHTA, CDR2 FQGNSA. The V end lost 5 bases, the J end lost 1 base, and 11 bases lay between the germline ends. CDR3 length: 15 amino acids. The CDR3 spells CASSPGGRTNEKLFF. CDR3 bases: TGTGCCAGCAGCCCGGGAGGGAGAACTAATGAAAAACTGTTTTTT.

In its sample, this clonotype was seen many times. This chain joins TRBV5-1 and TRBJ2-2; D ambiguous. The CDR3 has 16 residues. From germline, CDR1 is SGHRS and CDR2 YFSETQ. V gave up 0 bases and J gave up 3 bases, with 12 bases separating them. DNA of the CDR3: TGCGCCAGCAGCTTGGAGGGTAGCTGGGACACCGGGGAGCTGTTTTTT. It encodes CASSLEGSWDTGELFF.

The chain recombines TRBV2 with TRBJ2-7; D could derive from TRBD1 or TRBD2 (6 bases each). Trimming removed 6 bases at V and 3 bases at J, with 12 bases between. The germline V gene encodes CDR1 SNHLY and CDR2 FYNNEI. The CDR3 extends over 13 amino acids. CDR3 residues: CASSGGHRYEQYF. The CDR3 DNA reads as TGTGCCAGCAGCGGGGGACACCGCTACGAGCAGTACTTC.

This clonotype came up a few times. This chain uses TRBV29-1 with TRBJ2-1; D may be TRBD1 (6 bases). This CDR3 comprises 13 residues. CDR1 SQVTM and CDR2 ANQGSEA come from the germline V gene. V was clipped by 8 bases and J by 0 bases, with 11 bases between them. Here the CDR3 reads CSLRDNSYNEQFF. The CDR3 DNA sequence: TGCAGCCTAAGGGACAACTCCTACAATGAGCAGTTCTTC.

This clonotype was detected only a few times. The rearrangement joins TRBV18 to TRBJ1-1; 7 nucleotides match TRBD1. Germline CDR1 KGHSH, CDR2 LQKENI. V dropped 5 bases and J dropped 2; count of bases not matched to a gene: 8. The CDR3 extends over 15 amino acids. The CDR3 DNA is TGTGCCAGCTCATCCCGGGACAGCTTTAACACTGAAGCTTTCTTT. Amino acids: CASSSRDSFNTEAFF.

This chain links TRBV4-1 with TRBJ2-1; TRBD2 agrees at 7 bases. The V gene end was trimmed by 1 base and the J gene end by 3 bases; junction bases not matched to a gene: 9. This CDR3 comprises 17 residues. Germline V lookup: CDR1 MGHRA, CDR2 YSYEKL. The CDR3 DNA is TGCGCCAGCAGCCAAGCGATGAGGCTAGCGGTCTACAATGAGCAGTTCTTC. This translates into CASSQAMRLAVYNEQFF.

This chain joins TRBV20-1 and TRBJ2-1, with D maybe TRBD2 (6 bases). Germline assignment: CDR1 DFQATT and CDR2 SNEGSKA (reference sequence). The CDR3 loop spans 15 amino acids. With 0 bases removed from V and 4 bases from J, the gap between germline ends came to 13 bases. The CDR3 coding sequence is TGCAGTGCTAGAGAAGGGGTAGCGGAATACAATGAGCAGTTCTTC. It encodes CSAREGVAEYNEQFF.

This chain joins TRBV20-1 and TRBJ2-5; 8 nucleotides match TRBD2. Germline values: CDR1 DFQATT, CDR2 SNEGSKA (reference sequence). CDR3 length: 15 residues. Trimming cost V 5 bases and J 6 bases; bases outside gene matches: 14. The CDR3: CSAAQLAVLNKTQYF. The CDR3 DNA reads TGCAGTGCTGCGCAACTAGCGGTACTGAACAAGACCCAGTACTTC.

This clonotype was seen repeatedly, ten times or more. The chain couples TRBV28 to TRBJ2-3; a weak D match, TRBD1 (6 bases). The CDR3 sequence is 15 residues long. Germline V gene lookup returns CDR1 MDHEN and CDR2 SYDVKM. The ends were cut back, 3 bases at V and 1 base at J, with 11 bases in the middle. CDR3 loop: CASSFQDRRTDTQYF. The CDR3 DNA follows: TGTGCCAGCAGTTTTCAGGACAGACGCACAGATACGCAGTATTTT.

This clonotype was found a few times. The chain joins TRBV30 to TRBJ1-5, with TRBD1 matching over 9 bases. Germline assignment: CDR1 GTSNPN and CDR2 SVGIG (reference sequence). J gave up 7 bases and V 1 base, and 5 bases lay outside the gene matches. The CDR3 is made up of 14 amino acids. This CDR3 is CAWSGGQGGQPQHF. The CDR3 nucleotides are TGTGCCTGGAGTGGGGGACAGGGAGGACAGCCCCAGCATTTT.

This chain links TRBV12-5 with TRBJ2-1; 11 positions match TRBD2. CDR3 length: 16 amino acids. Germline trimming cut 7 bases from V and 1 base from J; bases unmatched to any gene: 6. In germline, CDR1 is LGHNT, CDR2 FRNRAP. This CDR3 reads CASVGTSGLSYNEQFF. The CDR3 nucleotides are TGTGCTAGTGTCGGGACTAGCGGATTATCCTACAATGAGCAGTTCTTC.

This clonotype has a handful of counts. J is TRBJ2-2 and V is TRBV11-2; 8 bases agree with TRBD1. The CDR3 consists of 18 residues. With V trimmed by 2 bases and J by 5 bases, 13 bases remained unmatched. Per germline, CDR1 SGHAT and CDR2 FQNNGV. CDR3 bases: TGTGCCAGCAGCTTACTTTTCAGGGGGCAGGGAATTACCGGGGAGCTGTTTTTT. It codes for CASSLLFRGQGITGELFF.

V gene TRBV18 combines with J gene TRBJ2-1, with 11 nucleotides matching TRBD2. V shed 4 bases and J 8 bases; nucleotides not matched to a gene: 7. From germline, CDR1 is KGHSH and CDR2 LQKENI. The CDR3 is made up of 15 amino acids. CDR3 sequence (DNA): TGTGCCAGCTCACAACTAGCGGGAGTTTACGATGAGCAGTTCTTC. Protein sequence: CASSQLAGVYDEQFF.

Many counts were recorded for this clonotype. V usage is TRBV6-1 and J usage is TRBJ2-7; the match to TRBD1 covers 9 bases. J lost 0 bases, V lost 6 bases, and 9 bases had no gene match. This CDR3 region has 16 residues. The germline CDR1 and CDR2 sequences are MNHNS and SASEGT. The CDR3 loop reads CASRPRTGVSSYEQYV. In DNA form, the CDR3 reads TGTGCCAGCAGACCCCGGACAGGGGTGTCCTCCTACGAGCAGTACGTC.

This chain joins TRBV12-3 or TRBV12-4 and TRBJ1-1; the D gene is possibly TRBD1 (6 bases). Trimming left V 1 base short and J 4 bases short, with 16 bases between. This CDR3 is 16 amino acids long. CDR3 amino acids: CASSLVGREGGTEAFF. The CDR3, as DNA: TGTGCCAGCAGTTTAGTAGGCCGGGAGGGGGGCACTGAAGCTTTCTTT.

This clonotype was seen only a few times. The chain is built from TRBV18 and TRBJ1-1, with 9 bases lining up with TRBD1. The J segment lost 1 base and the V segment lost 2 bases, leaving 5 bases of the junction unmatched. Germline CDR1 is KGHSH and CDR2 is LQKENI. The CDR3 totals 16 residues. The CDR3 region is CASSPFSTGGNTEAFF. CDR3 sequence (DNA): TGTGCCAGCTCACCATTCTCGACAGGGGGGAACACTGAAGCTTTCTTT. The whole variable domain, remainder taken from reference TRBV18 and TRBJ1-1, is NAGVMQNPRHLVRRRGQEARLRCSPMKGHSHVYWYRQLPEEGLKFMVYLQKENIIDESGMPKERFSAEFPKEGPSILRIQQVVRGDSAAYFCASSPFSTGGNTEAFFGQGTRLTVV.